This record concerns one T cell receptor (beta chain) sequence. The antigen it binds to is not known. Base qualities are not at hand, and no much larger clone is one base apart. The immunoSEQ Assay, a bias-controlled multiplex PCR, was used to amplify TCRbeta CDR3 regions from genomic DNA. The study's processing was this. Nucleated cell counts per sample were estimated from amplification of reference gene primers within the assay. To quantify the absolute abundance of each unique TCRbeta CDR3 rearrangement, sequence reads were collapsed and filtered. For each sample, productive Simpson clonality was calculated as the square root of Simpson's diversity index over productive rearrangements. This immuneACCESS table, as held by TCRdb, lists in-frame sequences with V and J called but not all clones. Of the missing ones, under half trace to an unresolved V gene in checked studies; the others have no known cause. That table furnishes V, J and clone size, whereas the DNA furnished D and trimming. In this sample the table shows about 81,000 clones, 85% to 90% of which occur a single time. Around 5% of the sample is held by the ten biggest clonotypes.

From the cysteine through the phenylalanine, the CDR3 covers 16 amino acids. The retained sequence is limited to the CDR3, 48 bases, with the frame set at the first base. A distance of 18 bases separates the germline ends of V and J, which lose 4 bases and 2 bases respectively. From a lookup of the germline V gene, CDR1 and CDR2 are SGDLS and YYNGEE. The sample originates from a study of blood T cell repertoires in COVID-19 (dated by TCRdb to the early 2020s). For context, the study as a whole: Collaborator samples came from the United States, Italy and Spain and covered acute and convalescent phases of COVID-19. The material from the prospective study consisted of cDNA or gDNA derived from T cells, B-cell-depleted T cells, or PBMCs. The dataset comprised deeply sampled blood TCRbeta repertoires from subjects exposed to, actively infected with, or recovered from COVID-19. A freely available public database, intended as a resource for researchers studying the immune response to SARS-CoV-2, is where the repertoires were released. The samples were drawn from the first 160 participants of the ongoing ImmuneRACE study and from about 1,200 subjects provided by 6 global collaborators. Nearly every sample came with metadata listing a de-identified subject ID, COVID-19 status, age in years and sex. Where available, HLA class I and class II types were taken from metadata supplied by the sample provider and were not determined by assay-based typing. The paper's findings and limits, for the study overall: How much clinical and demographic metadata was included differed by source and by participant, and the metadata was provided uncurated.

Each collaborating institution followed its own protocols to collect whole blood in K2EDTA tubes. For TCRbeta analysis, collaborator samples were shipped as frozen whole blood, as isolated PBMCs, or as DNA extracted from either sample type. Sequencing input: peripheral blood. The receptor was isolated from an elderly woman with acute or convalescent COVID-19. This receptor chain uses TRBV9 and TRBJ1-1; the D gene is perhaps TRBD1, on 6 matching bases. The CDR3 loop reads CASSPLQGFENTEAFF. The nucleotide sequence reads as follows: TGTGCCAGCAGCCCTCTACAGGGTTTTGAAAACACTGAAGCTTTCTTT.